The 5 T cell receptor beta chains listed next were all sequenced from one sample in a study of cytomegalovirus exposure and HLA in healthy donors. Generated by immunoSEQ multiplex PCR, the TCRdb table keeps only in-frame clones and is missing some. The top ten clones hold approximately 2.9% of a sample with roughly 200,000 clones, 80% to 85% of them seen once. The sample was PBMCs. These receptor sequences come from a woman under 30 in good health and CMV-seropositive.

This clone is a singleton in its sample. This rearrangement joins TRBV7-3 to TRBJ2-3; D is unresolved. This CDR3 has 14 residues. Trimming cost V 2 bases and J 4 bases, with 10 bases left between them. The V gene's germline CDR1 is SGHTA and CDR2 FQGTGA. CDR3 loop: CASSLLAGSDTQYF. The CDR3 DNA reads TGTGCCAGCAGCTTATTGGCAGGTTCAGATACGCAGTATTTT. Filled out from reference TRBV7-3 and TRBJ2-3, the complete variable domain reads GAGVSQTPSNKVTEKGKYVELRCDPISGHTALYWYRQSLGQGPEFLIYFQGTGAADDSGLPNDRFFAVRPEGSVSTLKIQRTERGDSAVYLCASSLLAGSDTQYFGPGTRLTVL.

The rearrangement uses TRBV19 and TRBJ2-7; weak D call: TRBD1 (5 bases). CDR3 length: 14 residues. Germline CDR1 is LNHDA and CDR2 is SQIVND (reference sequence). V lost 3 bases, J lost 2 bases, and 11 bases lay in between. DNA for the CDR3: TGTGCCAGTAGTATCACGACAGATACCTACGAGCAGTACTTC. Its protein product is CASSITTDTYEQYF. Full variable domain (remainder filled in from reference TRBV19 and TRBJ2-7): DGGITQSPKYLFRKEGQNVTLSCEQNLNHDAMYWYRQDPGQGLRLIYYSQIVNDFQKGDIAEGYSVSREKKESFPLTVTSAQKNPTAFYLCASSITTDTYEQYFGPGTRLTVT.

The chain is built from TRBV25-1 and TRBJ2-2; TRBD1 matches 10 bases. Germline V gene sequence: CDR1 MGHDK, CDR2 SYGVNS. V gave up 4 bases and J gave up 4 bases; unmatched junction bases: 9. The CDR3 is 17 residues long. The CDR3, as DNA: TGTGCCAGCAGTGGCAGGACAGGGGGGCCGAGCACCGGGGAGCTGTTTTTT. This translates into CASSGRTGGPSTGELFF.

The chain carries TRBV7-9 and TRBJ1-2; perhaps TRBD1 as D (5 bases). Germline V gene data show CDR1 as SEHNR and CDR2 as FQNEAQ (reference sequence). The CDR3 runs 13 residues. Trimming stripped 0 bases from V and 4 bases from J, with 6 bases between. DNA for the CDR3: TGTGCCAGCAGCTTAGCGGACACCTATGGCTACACCTTC. Its protein product is CASSLADTYGYTF.

The chain carries TRBV29-1 and TRBJ1-4; D remains ambiguous. The germline V and J ends were trimmed by 6 bases and 1 base, with 12 bases remaining between them. Germline CDR1 and CDR2: SQVTM and ANQGSEA. This CDR3 region has 14 residues. DNA of the CDR3: TGCAGCGTGCTGCCCGGGGAAACTAATGAAAAACTGTTTTTT. It encodes CSVLPGETNEKLFF.